The present T cell receptor beta chain was sequenced within a study of blood T cell repertoires in COVID-19. Overall study context: The analysed material was cDNA or gDNA that came from T cells, B-cell-depleted T cells, or PBMCs.

With V trimmed by 7 bases and J by 5 bases, 9 bases remained unmatched. Germline values: CDR1 MNHNY, CDR2 SVGAGI (reference sequence). This CDR3 region has 15 residues. Sequencing was performed with immunoSEQ multiplex PCR; in TCRdb, only in-frame clones are kept and a portion is missing. This table holds some 190,000 clones, approximately 91% found once. The TCR was taken from a man aged 25-45 years with acute or convalescent COVID-19. The V call is TRBV6-6, the J call TRBJ2-7; 12 positions match TRBD2. The sequencing sample was made of peripheral blood. This chain's CDR3 is CASKTTSGRRNEQYF. CDR3 sequence (DNA): TGTGCCAGCAAGACGACTAGCGGGAGACGCAACGAGCAGTACTTC.